These 15 T cell receptor beta chains share one sample of origin, sequenced in a study of T cell responses to AZD1222 COVID-19 vaccine. Here immunoSEQ multiplex PCR was the method, and the copy in TCRdb shows in-frame clones only, minus some. Of some 190,000 clones in the sample, 70% to 90% are singletons; the top ten hold more than 7%. The sample was peripheral blood, taken on day 0 of AZD1222 vaccination. The receptors derive from an adult in good health.

J is TRBJ2-1 and V is TRBV9; 7 bases map to TRBD2. Germline V gives CDR1 SGDLS, CDR2 YYNGEE. The J segment lost 9 bases and the V segment lost 2 bases, leaving 14 bases of the junction unmatched. The CDR3 length is 16 residues. For the CDR3, the DNA is TGTGCCAGCAGCGTCGGACTAGGCAGGACGTGGACTGAGCAGTTCTTC. As protein: CASSVGLGRTWTEQFF.

The chain couples TRBV2 to TRBJ1-3; D is ambiguous. The V gene lost 6 bases and the J gene lost 0 bases, with 12 bases spanning the gap. Germline-derived CDR1 and CDR2 are SNHLY and FYNNEI. The CDR3 extends over 15 amino acids. This CDR3 reads CASRYSGPSGNTIYF. Here the CDR3 DNA reads TGTGCCAGCAGATACTCCGGCCCCTCTGGAAACACCATATATTTT.

This sequence joins TRBV5-1 and TRBJ2-3; the D gene could be TRBD1 or TRBD2 (6 bases each). The V gene lost 0 bases and the J gene lost 3 bases, with 11 bases spanning the gap. CDR1 and CDR2 (germline): SGHRS, YFSETQ. This CDR3 is 15 amino acids long. CDR3 loop: CASSLVGGTTDTQYF. In DNA, the CDR3 is TGCGCCAGCAGCTTGGTAGGGGGGACTACAGATACGCAGTATTTT.

The chain is built from TRBV7-9 and TRBJ2-7; D is unclear. The CDR3 loop spans 14 amino acids. Germline V gene lookup returns CDR1 SEHNR and CDR2 FQNEAQ (reference sequence). The V end lost 1 base, the J end lost 3 bases, and 10 bases lay between the germline ends. The DNA for the CDR3 is TGTGCCAGCAGCTTAGTTGGTACAGTCTACGAGCAGTACTTC. Its translation: CASSLVGTVYEQYF.

The V call is TRBV4-3, the J call TRBJ1-2, with a tentative D call TRBD1 (6 bases). The CDR3 sequence is 13 residues long. Trimming took 0 bases from V and 7 from J, leaving 9 bases between them. Germline CDR1 LGHNA, CDR2 YSLEER. The CDR3 nucleotides are TGCGCCAGCAGCCAAGAGGACAGATCTGGCTACACCTTC. Protein: CASSQEDRSGYTF.

Points on this clone: Germline and junction disagree at one end, which may indicate a read error. This chain links TRBV7-3 with TRBJ2-1, with D possibly being TRBD2 (5 bases). Germline CDR1 SGHTA, CDR2 FQGTGA. The CDR3 is 16 amino acids. The CDR3 sequence: CASSLTGLSSYNEQFF. Written as DNA, the CDR3 is TGTGCCAGCAGTTTAACCGGACTTAGCTCCTACAATGAGCAGTTCTTC.

The rearrangement uses TRBV7-9 and TRBJ2-7, with D possibly called TRBD1 or TRBD2 (5 bases each). The CDR3 length is 14 residues. V lost 7 bases, J lost 0 bases, and 13 bases lay in between. Per germline, CDR1 SEHNR and CDR2 FQNEAQ (reference sequence). The CDR3 DNA is TGTGCCAGCACCCCGGGACCGGGCTCCTACGAGCAGTACTTC. As protein: CASTPGPGSYEQYF.

CDR3 residues: CASSLGGGYEKLFF. CDR3 bases: TGTGCCAGCAGCCTCGGAGGGGGATACGAAAAACTGTTTTTT. The gene calls are TRBV14 and TRBJ1-4, with D perhaps matching TRBD1 (6 bases). Germline V lookup: CDR1 SGHDN, CDR2 FVKESK. The CDR3 runs to 14 residues. Trimming left V 4 bases short and J 8 bases short, with 14 bases between.

The chain employs TRBV27 and TRBJ2-7; tentatively, D is TRBD2 (6 bases). V lost 2 bases, J lost 7 bases, and 9 bases lay in between. The CDR3 runs to 12 residues. CDR1 and CDR2 from the germline V gene are MNHEY and SMNVEV (reference sequence). This chain's CDR3 is CASSLAAGEQYF. The CDR3 DNA follows: TGTGCCAGCAGTTTAGCGGCGGGGGAGCAGTACTTC.

The CDR3 bases are TGTGCCAGCAGTGCCCCGGGACAGGGGGTCGCTAATGAAAAACTGTTTTTT. Amino acids: CASSAPGQGVANEKLFF. This chain uses TRBV6-1 with TRBJ1-4; 11 bases agree with TRBD1. CDR1 and CDR2 from the germline V gene are MNHNS and SASEGT. This CDR3 spans 17 amino acids. The trim removed 4 bases at V and 3 bases at J, leaving 7 bases unmatched.

The V and J genes are TRBV6-5 and TRBJ1-2, with 7 bases identical to TRBD1. The J segment lost 5 bases and the V segment lost 2 bases, leaving 5 bases of the junction unmatched. The CDR3 has 14 amino acids. The germline V gene encodes CDR1 MNHEY and CDR2 SVGAGI. DNA of the CDR3: TGTGCCAGCAGTTACACCGGGACAGCTTATGGCTACACCTTC. This codes for CASSYTGTAYGYTF.

This chain uses TRBV6-5 with TRBJ1-5; D is undetermined. Trimming removed 6 bases from V and 0 bases from J, with 12 bases in between. There are 15 residues in the CDR3. Germline values: CDR1 MNHEY, CDR2 SVGAGI. The CDR3 spells CASSPELYSNQPQHF. As DNA, the CDR3 is TGTGCCAGCAGCCCCGAACTTTATAGCAATCAGCCCCAGCATTTT.

This chain links TRBV3-1 (or the pseudogene TRBV3-2) with TRBJ2-6; D call uncertain. Trimming left V 1 base short and J 0 bases short, with 13 bases between. The CDR3 totals 18 residues. Germline lookup yields CDR1 LGHDT and CDR2 YNNKEL (reference sequence). CDR3 sequence: CASSQGARNLSGANVLTF. The CDR3 DNA sequence: TGTGCCAGCAGCCAAGGGGCCAGAAACCTCTCTGGGGCCAACGTCCTGACTTTC.

The chain employs TRBV15 and TRBJ2-3; 15 bases are shared with TRBD2. Germline assignment: CDR1 LNHNV and CDR2 YYDKDF (reference sequence). With V trimmed by 5 bases and J by 1 base, 7 bases remained unmatched. This CDR3 has 18 amino acids. CDR3 loop: CATSAGLAGGTGTDTQYF. The CDR3 DNA reads as TGTGCCACCAGCGCCGGACTAGCGGGGGGGACCGGCACAGATACGCAGTATTTT. Combining the CDR3 with reference TRBV15 and TRBJ2-3 gives the whole variable domain DAMVIQNPRYQVTQFGKPVTLSCSQTLNHNVMYWYQQKSSQAPKLLFHYYDKDFNNEADTPDNFQSRRPNTSFCFLDIRSPGLGDTAMYLCATSAGLAGGTGTDTQYFGPGTRLTVL.

This clone was picked up a small number of times. Other nucleotide sequences in the sample specify the same CDR3. V usage is TRBV7-9 and J usage is TRBJ1-2; 12 nucleotides agree with TRBD1. With 2 bases clipped from V and 5 bases from J, the junction kept 3 bases outside the gene matches. The CDR3 is made up of 15 amino acids. Germline CDR1 is SEHNR and CDR2 is FQNEAQ (reference sequence). CDR3 coding DNA: TGTGCCAGCAGCTTACGGGACAGGGGGCCATATGGCTACACCTTC. Amino acids: CASSLRDRGPYGYTF.